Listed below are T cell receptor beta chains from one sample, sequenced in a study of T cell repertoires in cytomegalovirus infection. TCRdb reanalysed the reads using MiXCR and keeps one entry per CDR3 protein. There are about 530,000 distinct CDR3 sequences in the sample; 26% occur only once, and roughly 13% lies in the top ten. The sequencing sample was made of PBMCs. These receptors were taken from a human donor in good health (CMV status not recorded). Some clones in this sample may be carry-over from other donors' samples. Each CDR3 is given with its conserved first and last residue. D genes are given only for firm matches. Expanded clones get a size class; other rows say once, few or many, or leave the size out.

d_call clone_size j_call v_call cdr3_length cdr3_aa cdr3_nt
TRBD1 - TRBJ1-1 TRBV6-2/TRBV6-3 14 CASSTKDRRNEAFF TGTGCCAGCAGTACCAAGGACAGGCGAAATGAAGCTTTCTTT
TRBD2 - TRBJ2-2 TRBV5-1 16 CASSFLAGMNTGELFF TGCGCCAGCAGCTTCCTAGCGGGCATGAACACCGGGGAGCTGTTTTTT
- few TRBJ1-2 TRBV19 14 CARPKKQENYGYTF TGTGCCAGGCCGAAGAAGCAGGAGAACTATGGCTACACCTTC
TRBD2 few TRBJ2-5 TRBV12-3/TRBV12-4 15 CASSLVLALEETQYF TGTGCCAGCAGTTTAGTACTAGCGTTGGAAGAGACCCAGTACTTC
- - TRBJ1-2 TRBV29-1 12 CSVDDSYYGYTF TGCAGCGTTGATGACTCATACTATGGCTACACCTTC
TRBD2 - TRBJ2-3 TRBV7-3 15 CASSSQTSGTDTQYF TGTGCCAGCAGCTCCCAGACTAGCGGGACAGATACGCAGTATTTT
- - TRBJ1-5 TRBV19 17 CASRESYIGISNQPQHF TGTGCCAGTAGGGAGTCCTACATAGGCATTAGCAATCAGCCCCAGCATTTT
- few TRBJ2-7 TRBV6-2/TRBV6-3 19 CASTNGVSAKGILYYEQYF TGTGCCAGCACTAATGGGGTATCAGCGAAGGGCATTCTGTACTACGAGCAGTACTTC
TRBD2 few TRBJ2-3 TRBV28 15 CASSPPSGPENTQYF TGTGCCAGCAGCCCCCCTAGCGGGCCAGAAAATACGCAGTATTTT
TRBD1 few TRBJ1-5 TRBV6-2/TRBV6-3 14 CASRDRDSNQPQHF TGTGCCAGCAGGGACAGGGATAGCAATCAGCCCCAGCATTTT
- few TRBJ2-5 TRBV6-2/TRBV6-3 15 CASSQGSHIQGTQYF TGTGCCAGCAGCCAGGGATCTCACATCCAAGGGACCCAGTACTTC
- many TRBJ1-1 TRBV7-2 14 CASITSPGGAEAFF TGTGCCAGCATCACCTCCCCTGGCGGAGCTGAAGCTTTCTTT
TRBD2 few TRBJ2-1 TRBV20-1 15 CSARFSELARDEQFF TGCAGTGCTAGGTTTTCGGAACTAGCGAGGGATGAGCAGTTCTTC
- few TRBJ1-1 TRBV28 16 CASSLRVGGLNTEAFF TGTGCCAGCAGTTTGAGGGTCGGGGGGCTGAACACTGAAGCTTTCTTT
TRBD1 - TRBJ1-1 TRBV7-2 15 CASSLQTGLDTEAFF TGTGCCAGCAGCTTACAGACAGGGTTGGACACTGAAGCTTTCTTT
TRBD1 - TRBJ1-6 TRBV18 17 CASSPLGGGQANSPLHF TGTGCCAGCTCACCGCTCGGCGGGGGACAGGCAAATTCACCCCTCCACTTT
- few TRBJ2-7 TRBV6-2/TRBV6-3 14 CASSIAETSYEQYF TGTGCCAGCAGCATCGCAGAAACGAGCTACGAGCAGTACTTC
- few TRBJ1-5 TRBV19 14 CASSNREINQPQHF TGTGCCAGTAGTAACAGGGAGATCAATCAGCCCCAGCATTTT
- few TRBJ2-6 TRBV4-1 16 CASSHPVNSGANVLTF TGCGCCAGCAGCCATCCTGTTAACTCTGGGGCCAACGTCCTGACTTTC
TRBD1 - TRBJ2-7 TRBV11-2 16 CASSPLIGTGNYEQYF TGTGCCAGCAGCCCACTGATCGGGACAGGGAATTACGAGCAGTACTTC
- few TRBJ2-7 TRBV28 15 CASSPLTGLVNEQYF TGTGCCAGCAGTCCCTTAACAGGGCTTGTAAACGAGCAGTACTTC
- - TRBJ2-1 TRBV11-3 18 CASSLDQGGTSSLNEQFF TGTGCCAGCAGCTTAGACCAGGGGGGGACTAGTAGCCTCAATGAGCAGTTCTTC
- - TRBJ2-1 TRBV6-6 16 CASIRRDSGFRDEQFF TGTGCCAGCATCCGACGGGACTCAGGTTTTCGGGATGAGCAGTTCTTC
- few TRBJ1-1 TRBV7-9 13 CASSLSRRAEAFF TGTGCCAGCAGCTTAAGCCGGCGAGCTGAAGCTTTCTTT
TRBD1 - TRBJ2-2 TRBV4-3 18 CASSPQAFGTGNTGELFF TGCGCCAGCAGCCCTCAAGCATTCGGGACAGGGAACACCGGGGAGCTGTTTTTT
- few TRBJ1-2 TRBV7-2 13 CASSLGTVGGYTF TGTGCCAGCAGCCTTGGTACGGTGGGTGGCTACACCTTC
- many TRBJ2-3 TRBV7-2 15 CASSPIDPRTDTQYF TGTGCCAGCAGCCCGATAGATCCACGGACAGATACGCAGTATTTT
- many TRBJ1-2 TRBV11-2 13 CASSLGQTYGYTF TGTGCCAGCAGCCTCGGACAGACCTATGGCTACACCTTC
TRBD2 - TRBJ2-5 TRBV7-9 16 CASSSRTSSIKETQYF TGTGCCAGCAGCTCGAGGACTAGCAGCATAAAAGAGACCCAGTACTTC
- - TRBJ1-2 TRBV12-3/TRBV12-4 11 CASGGMDGYTF TGTGCCAGCGGGGGGATGGATGGCTACACCTTC
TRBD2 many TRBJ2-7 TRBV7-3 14 CASSLSGSQGEQYF TGTGCCAGCAGCTTAAGCGGGAGCCAGGGCGAGCAGTACTTC
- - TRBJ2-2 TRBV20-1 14 CSAHPAGVTGELFF TGCAGTGCCCACCCGGCAGGGGTCACCGGGGAGCTGTTTTTT
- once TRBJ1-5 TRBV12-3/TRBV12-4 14 CASSLGQGIQPQHF TGTGCCAGCAGTTTAGGGCAGGGTATTCAGCCCCAGCATTTT
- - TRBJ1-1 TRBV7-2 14 CASSEGQRNTEAFF TGTGCCAGCAGCGAGGGGCAAAGGAACACTGAAGCTTTCTTT
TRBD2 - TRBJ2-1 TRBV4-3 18 CASSQVNGWSSGYNEQFF TGCGCCAGCAGCCAAGTGAATGGTTGGTCTAGCGGATACAATGAGCAGTTCTTC
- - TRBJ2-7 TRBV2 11 CASSALGEQYF TGTGCCAGCAGTGCTTTGGGTGAGCAGTACTTC
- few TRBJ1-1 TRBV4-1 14 CASSQVTGRTEAFF TGCGCCAGCAGCCAAGTCACGGGGAGGACTGAAGCTTTCTTT
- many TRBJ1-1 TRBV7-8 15 CASSLYGRGNTEAFF TGTGCCAGCAGCTTATACGGCAGGGGGAACACTGAAGCTTTCTTT
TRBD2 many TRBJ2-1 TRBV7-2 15 CASSLSGRAVNEQFF TGTGCCAGCAGCCTCAGCGGGAGGGCCGTCAATGAGCAGTTCTTC
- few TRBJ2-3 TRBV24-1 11 CATSARDTQYF TGTGCCACCTCAGCCCGGGATACGCAGTATTTT
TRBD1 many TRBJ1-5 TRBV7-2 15 CASSPGTGVGQPQHF TGTGCCAGCAGCCCCGGGACAGGGGTGGGTCAGCCCCAGCATTTT
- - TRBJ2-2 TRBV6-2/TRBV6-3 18 CASSYSTPGQRNTGELFF TGTGCCAGCAGTTACTCGACTCCTGGACAGAGGAACACCGGGGAGCTGTTTTTT
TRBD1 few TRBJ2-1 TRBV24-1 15 CATSDAGTGGNEQFF TGTGCCACCAGTGACGCCGGGACAGGGGGCAATGAGCAGTTCTTC
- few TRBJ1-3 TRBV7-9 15 CASSFPRGTGNTIYF TGTGCCAGCAGCTTCCCCCGGGGGACTGGAAACACCATATATTTT
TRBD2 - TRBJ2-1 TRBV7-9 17 CASSKSSGSNDGNEQFF TGTGCCAGCAGCAAAAGTAGCGGGAGTAATGACGGCAATGAGCAGTTCTTC
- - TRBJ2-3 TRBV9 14 CASSGLRNTDTQYF TGTGCCAGCAGCGGTCTACGTAACACAGATACGCAGTATTTT
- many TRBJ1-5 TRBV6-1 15 CASSPPGSRNQPQHF TGTGCCAGCAGTCCTCCAGGGTCCCGCAATCAGCCCCAGCATTTT
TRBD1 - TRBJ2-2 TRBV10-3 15 CAISEPGQGGGELFF TGTGCCATCAGTGAACCGGGACAGGGGGGCGGGGAGCTGTTTTTT
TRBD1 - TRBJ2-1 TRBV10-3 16 CAISESTGGPYNEQFF TGTGCCATCAGTGAGTCCACAGGGGGACCCTACAATGAGCAGTTCTTC
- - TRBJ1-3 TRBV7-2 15 CASSLGSLSGNTIYF TGTGCCAGCAGCTTAGGCAGCCTGTCTGGAAACACCATATATTTT
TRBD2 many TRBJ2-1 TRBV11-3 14 CASSPTSGNNEQFF TGTGCCAGCAGCCCTACTAGCGGAAACAATGAGCAGTTCTTC
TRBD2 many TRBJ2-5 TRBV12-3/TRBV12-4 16 CASSFASGRAGETQYF TGTGCCAGCAGTTTCGCTAGCGGGAGGGCCGGCGAGACCCAGTACTTC
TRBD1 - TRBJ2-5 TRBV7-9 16 CASSFSVDRGLETQYF TGTGCCAGCAGCTTCTCCGTGGACAGGGGGCTAGAGACCCAGTACTTC
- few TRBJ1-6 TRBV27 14 CASAQQGGKSPLHF TGTGCCAGCGCTCAACAGGGAGGAAAGTCACCCCTCCACTTT
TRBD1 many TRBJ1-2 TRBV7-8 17 CASSLESQDREDYGYTF TGTGCCAGCAGCTTAGAGTCCCAGGACAGGGAGGACTATGGCTACACCTTC
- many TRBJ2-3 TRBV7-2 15 CASSLVGRSTDTQYF TGTGCCAGCAGCTTAGTCGGCAGGAGCACAGATACGCAGTATTTT
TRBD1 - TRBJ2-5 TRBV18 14 CASSPTDRGETQYF TGTGCCAGCTCACCAACAGACAGGGGAGAGACCCAGTACTTC
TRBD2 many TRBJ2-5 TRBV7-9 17 CASSLGGGGGWQETQYF TGTGCCAGCAGCTTAGGGGGCGGGGGAGGCTGGCAAGAGACCCAGTACTTC
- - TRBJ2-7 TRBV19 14 CASSITRSSYEQYF TGTGCCAGTAGTATAACTCGGAGCTCCTACGAGCAGTACTTC
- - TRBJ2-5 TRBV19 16 CASSAGLTGVGKTQYF TGTGCCAGTAGTGCGGGGCTAACAGGGGTCGGAAAGACCCAGTACTTC